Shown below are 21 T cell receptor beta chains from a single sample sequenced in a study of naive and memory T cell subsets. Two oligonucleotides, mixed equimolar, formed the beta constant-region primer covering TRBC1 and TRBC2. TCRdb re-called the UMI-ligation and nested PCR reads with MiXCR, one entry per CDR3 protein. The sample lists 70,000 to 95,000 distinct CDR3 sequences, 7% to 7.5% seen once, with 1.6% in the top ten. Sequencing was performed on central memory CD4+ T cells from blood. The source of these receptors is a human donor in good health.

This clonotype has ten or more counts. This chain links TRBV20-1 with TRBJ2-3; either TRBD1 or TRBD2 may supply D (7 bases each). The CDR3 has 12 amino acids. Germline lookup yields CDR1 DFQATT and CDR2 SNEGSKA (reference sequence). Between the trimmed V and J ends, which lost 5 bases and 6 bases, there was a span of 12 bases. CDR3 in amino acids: CSAYRGGDTQYF. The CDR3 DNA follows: TGCAGTGCTTACAGGGGAGGGGATACGCAGTATTTT.

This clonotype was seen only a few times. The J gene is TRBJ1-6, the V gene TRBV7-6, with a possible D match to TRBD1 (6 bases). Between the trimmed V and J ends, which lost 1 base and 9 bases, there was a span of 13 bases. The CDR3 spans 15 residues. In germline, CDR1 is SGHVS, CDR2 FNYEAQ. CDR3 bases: TGTGCCAGCAGCTTAGGTAGCAGGGGTGGTTCACCCCTCCACTTT. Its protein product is CASSLGSRGGSPLHF.

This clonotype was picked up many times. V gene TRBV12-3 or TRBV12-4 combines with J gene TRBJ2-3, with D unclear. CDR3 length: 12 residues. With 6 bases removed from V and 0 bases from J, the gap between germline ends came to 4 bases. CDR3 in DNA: TGTGCCAGCAGCGTTAGCACAGATACGCAGTATTTT. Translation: CASSVSTDTQYF.

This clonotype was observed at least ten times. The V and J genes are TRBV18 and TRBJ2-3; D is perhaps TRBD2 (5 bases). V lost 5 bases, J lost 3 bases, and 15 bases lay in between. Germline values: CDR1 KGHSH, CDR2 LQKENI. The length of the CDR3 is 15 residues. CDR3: CASSAGVSGTDTQYF. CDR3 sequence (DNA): TGTGCCAGCTCAGCCGGGGTATCTGGGACAGATACGCAGTATTTT.

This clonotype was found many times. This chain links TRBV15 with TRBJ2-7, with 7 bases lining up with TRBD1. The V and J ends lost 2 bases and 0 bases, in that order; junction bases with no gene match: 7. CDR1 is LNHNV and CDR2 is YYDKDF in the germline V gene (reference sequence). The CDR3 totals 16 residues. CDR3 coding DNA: TGTGCCACCAGCAGATTAAGACAGGGAAGCTCCTACGAGCAGTACTTC. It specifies CATSRLRQGSSYEQYF.

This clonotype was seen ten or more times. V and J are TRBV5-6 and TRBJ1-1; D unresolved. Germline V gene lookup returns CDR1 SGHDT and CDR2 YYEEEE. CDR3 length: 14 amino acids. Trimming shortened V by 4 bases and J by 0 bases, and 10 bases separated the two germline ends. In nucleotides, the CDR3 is TGTGCCAGCAGCGGGGAACCACTGAACACTGAAGCTTTCTTT. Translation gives CASSGEPLNTEAFF.

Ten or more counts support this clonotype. This CDR3 reads CASSLGTLKGTYEQYF. CDR3 bases: TGTGCCAGCAGCTTGGGGACTCTAAAGGGAACCTACGAGCAGTACTTC. This chain connects TRBV5-5 to TRBJ2-7, with D possibly TRBD2 on 5 matching bases. Trimming stripped 0 bases from V and 2 bases from J, with 15 bases between. The CDR3 has 16 residues. Germline V gene sequence: CDR1 SGHKS, CDR2 YYEKEE (reference sequence). The full variable domain, in which reference TRBV5-5 and TRBJ2-7 provide the parts outside the CDR3, is DAGVTQSPTHLIKTRGQQVTLRCSPISGHKSVSWYQQVLGQGPQFIFQYYEKEERGRGNFPDRFSARQFPNYSSELNVNALLLGDSALYLCASSLGTLKGTYEQYFGPGTRLTVT.

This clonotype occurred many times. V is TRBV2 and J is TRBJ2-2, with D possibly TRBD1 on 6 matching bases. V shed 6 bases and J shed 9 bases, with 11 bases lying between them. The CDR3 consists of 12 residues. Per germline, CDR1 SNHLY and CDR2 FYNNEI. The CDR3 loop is CASRTTGRELFF. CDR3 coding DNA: TGTGCCAGCAGGACCACAGGGAGGGAGCTGTTTTTT. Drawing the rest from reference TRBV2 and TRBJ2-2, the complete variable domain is EPEVTQTPSHQVTQMGQEVILRCVPISNHLYFYWYRQILGQKVEFLVSFYNNEISEKSEIFDDQFSVERPDGSNFTLKIRSTKLEDSAMYFCASRTTGRELFFGEGSRLTVL.

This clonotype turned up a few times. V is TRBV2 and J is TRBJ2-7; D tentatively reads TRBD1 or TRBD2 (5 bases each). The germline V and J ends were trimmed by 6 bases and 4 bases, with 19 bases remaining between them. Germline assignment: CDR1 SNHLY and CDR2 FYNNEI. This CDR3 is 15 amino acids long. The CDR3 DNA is TGTGCCAGCAGAACCCGGGACGGTCGCCTGTACGAGCAGTACTTC. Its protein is CASRTRDGRLYEQYF.

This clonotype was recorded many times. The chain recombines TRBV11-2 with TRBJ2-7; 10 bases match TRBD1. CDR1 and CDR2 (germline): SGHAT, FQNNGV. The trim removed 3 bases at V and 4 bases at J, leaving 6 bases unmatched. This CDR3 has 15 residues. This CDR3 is CASSLGQGSRYEQYF. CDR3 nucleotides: TGTGCCAGCAGCTTGGGACAGGGGAGTAGGTACGAGCAGTACTTC.

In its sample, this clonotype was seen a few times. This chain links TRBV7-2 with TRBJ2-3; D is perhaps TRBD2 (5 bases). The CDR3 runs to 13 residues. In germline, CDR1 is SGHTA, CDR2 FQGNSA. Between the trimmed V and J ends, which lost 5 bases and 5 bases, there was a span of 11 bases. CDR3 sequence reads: CASSTQRRDTQYF. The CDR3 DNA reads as TGTGCCAGCAGCACCCAGCGGAGAGATACGCAGTATTTT.

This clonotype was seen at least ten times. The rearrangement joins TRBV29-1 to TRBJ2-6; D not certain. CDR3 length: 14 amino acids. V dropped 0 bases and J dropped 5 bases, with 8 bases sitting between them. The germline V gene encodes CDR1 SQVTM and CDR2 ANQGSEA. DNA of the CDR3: TGCAGCGTTGAAGATCCCCGCCGGGCCAACGTCCTGACTTTC. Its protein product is CSVEDPRRANVLTF. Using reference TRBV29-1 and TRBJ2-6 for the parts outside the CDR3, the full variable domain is SAVISQKPSRDICQRGTSLTIQCQVDSQVTMMFWYRQQPGQSLTLIATANQGSEATYESGFVIDKFPISRPNLTFSTLTVSNMSPEDSSIYLCSVEDPRRANVLTFGAGSRLTVL.

CDR3 DNA sequence: TGTGCCAGCGCGGGACAGGGGGCGCGGGGGACTGAAGCTTTCTTT. This codes for CASAGQGARGTEAFF. This rearrangement joins TRBV6-2 or TRBV6-3 to TRBJ1-1, with 12 bases matching TRBD1. Germline V lookup: CDR1 MNHEY, CDR2 SVGEGT. V shed 8 bases and J 5 bases; nucleotides not matched to a gene: 9. The length of the CDR3 is 15 residues.

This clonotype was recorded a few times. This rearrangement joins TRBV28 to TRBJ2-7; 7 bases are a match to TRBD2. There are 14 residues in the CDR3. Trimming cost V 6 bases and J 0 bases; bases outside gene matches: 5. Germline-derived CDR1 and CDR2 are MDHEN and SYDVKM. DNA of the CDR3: TGTGCCAGCAGCCCCGGGGGGATCTCCTACGAGCAGTACTTC. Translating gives CASSPGGISYEQYF.

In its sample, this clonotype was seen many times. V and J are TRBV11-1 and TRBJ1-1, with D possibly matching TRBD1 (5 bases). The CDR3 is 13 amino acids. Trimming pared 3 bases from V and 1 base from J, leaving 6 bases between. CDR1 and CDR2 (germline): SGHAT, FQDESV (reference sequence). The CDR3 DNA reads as TGTGCCAGCAGCTTCCAGGGGAACACTGAAGCTTTCTTT. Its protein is CASSFQGNTEAFF.

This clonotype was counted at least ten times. The CDR3 spells CASSSPQGGTEAFF. In DNA, the CDR3 is TGTGCCAGCAGCTCCCCCCAGGGGGGCACTGAAGCTTTCTTT. The rearrangement uses TRBV7-8 and TRBJ1-1, with 7 bases lining up with TRBD1. J lost 4 bases, V lost 4 bases, and 6 bases had no gene match. This CDR3 is built from 14 residues. The germline V gene has CDR1 SGHVS and CDR2 FQNEAQ.

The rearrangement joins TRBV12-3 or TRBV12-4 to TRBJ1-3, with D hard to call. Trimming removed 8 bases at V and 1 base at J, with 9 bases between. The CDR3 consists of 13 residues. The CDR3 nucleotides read TGTGCCAGCCGTACGGGATCTGGAAACACCATATATTTT. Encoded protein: CASRTGSGNTIYF.

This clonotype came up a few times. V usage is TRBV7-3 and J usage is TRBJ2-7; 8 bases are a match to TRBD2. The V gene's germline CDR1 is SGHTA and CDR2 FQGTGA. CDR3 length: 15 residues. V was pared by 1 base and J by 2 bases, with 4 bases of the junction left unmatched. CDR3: CASSLNPGGTYEQYF. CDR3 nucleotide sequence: TGTGCCAGCAGCTTAAATCCGGGGGGGACCTACGAGCAGTACTTC.

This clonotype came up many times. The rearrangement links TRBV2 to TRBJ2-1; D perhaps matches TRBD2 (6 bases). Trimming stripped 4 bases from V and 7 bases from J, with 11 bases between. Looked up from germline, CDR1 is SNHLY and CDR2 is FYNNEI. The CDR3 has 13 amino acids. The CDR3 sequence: CASSAETRNEQFF. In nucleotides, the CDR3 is TGTGCCAGCAGTGCGGAGACTAGAAATGAGCAGTTCTTC.

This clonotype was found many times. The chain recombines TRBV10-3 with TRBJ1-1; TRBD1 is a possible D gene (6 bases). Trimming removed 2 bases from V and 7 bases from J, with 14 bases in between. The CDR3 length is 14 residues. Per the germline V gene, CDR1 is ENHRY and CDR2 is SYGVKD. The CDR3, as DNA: TGTGCCATCAGTGAGCGGGGGGACATGGGTGAAGCTTTCTTT. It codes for CAISERGDMGEAFF.

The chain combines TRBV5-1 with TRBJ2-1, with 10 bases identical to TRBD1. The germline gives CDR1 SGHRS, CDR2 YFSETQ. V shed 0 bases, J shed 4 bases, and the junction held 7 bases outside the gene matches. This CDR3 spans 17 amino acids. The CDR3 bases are TGCGCCAGCAGCTTGGAGATGGACAGGGGGTTATACAATGAGCAGTTCTTC. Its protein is CASSLEMDRGLYNEQFF.